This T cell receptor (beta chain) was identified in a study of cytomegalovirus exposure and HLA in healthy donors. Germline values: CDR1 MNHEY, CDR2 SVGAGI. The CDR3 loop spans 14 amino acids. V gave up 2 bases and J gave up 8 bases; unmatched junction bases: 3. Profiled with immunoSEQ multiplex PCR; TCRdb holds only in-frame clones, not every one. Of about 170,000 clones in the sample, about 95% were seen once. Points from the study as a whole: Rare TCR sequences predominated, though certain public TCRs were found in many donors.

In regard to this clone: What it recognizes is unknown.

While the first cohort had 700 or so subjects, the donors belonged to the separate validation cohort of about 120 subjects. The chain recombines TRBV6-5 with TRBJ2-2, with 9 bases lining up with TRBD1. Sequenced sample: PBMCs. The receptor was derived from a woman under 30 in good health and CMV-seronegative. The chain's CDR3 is CASSYGTGKGELFF. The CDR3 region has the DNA TGTGCCAGCAGTTACGGGACAGGGAAAGGGGAGCTGTTTTTT.